Here is one T cell receptor (beta chain) with its context. Using immunoSEQ multiplex PCR, the repertoire was profiled, and TCRdb retains in-frame clones only, with some absent. This table has hundreds of thousands of clones, 75% to 95% appearing once. This sample was taken from a study of blood T cell repertoires in COVID-19. Trimming removed 3 bases at V and 9 bases at J, with 11 bases between. This CDR3 region has 12 residues. Recruits, aged roughly 18 to 95 years, lived in 20 to 30 US areas. Recovered status in Cohort 3 required two negative PCRs, clearance, or symptom resolution. Sequencing used PBMCs or T cells enriched from blood (not recorded which). The chain couples TRBV12-3 or TRBV12-4 to TRBJ1-1; tentatively, D is TRBD1 (5 bases). This clonotype was obtained from a young woman who had recovered from COVID-19. CDR3 amino acids: CASSFGAGKAFF. Written as DNA, the CDR3 is TGTGCCAGCAGTTTTGGGGCAGGGAAAGCTTTCTTT.